These 18 T cell receptor beta chains were all obtained from the same sample, sequenced in a study of cytomegalovirus exposure and HLA in healthy donors. Both 60 Vbeta primers and 13 Jbeta primers went into the PCR. TCRdb's copy holds only in-frame clones and misses some; the assay was immunoSEQ multiplex PCR. The data show over 150,000 clones, with about 77% seen just once and roughly 3% held by the top ten. The sequencing input was PBMCs. Every receptor here comes from a young woman in good health and CMV-seronegative.

This chain joins TRBV6-6 and TRBJ2-3; 7 bases align to TRBD2. The CDR3 runs 15 residues. Unmatched junction bases numbered 12, after V lost 8 bases and J lost 4 bases. The germline gives CDR1 MNHNY, CDR2 SVGAGI (reference sequence). As DNA, the CDR3 is TGTGCCAGCGTTGGTGGACTAGGGTTGGCAGATACGCAGTATTTT. Translating it yields CASVGGLGLADTQYF.

This chain connects TRBV29-1 to TRBJ1-5; no definite D call. V lost 8 bases and J lost 7, with 15 bases in between. The germline gives CDR1 SQVTM, CDR2 ANQGSEA. The length of the CDR3 is 12 residues. The CDR3 protein is CSPAGYGQPQHF. The CDR3 DNA sequence: TGCAGCCCGGCGGGGTACGGACAGCCCCAGCATTTT.

A note on this clone: An end of the junction does not agree with germline; a read error may underlie this. The rearrangement joins TRBV30 to TRBJ1-3, with D tentatively TRBD1 (5 bases). The CDR3 is made up of 11 amino acids. The V gene's germline CDR1 is GTSNPN and CDR2 SVGIG (reference sequence). CDR3: CAWNLPRGLSF. CDR3 sequence (DNA): TGTGCCTGGAACCTACCACGGGGACTGTCCTTT.

The V gene is TRBV6-6, the J gene TRBJ2-3, with TRBD2 matching over 9 bases. Germline CDR1 and CDR2: MNHNY and SVGAGI (reference sequence). The CDR3 runs to 13 residues. Trimming cost V 6 bases and J 7 bases; bases outside gene matches: 5. CDR3 in amino acids: CASRDGLANTQYF. CDR3 nucleotide sequence: TGTGCCAGCAGGGATGGACTAGCGAATACGCAGTATTTT.

This rearrangement joins TRBV7-9 to TRBJ2-5; the D gene is possibly TRBD2 (6 bases). Per the germline V gene, CDR1 is SEHNR and CDR2 is FQNEAQ (reference sequence). Trimming took 5 bases from V and 5 from J, leaving 15 bases between them. The CDR3 contains 14 residues. This CDR3 reads CASSRTRGRETQYF. The CDR3 DNA follows: TGTGCCAGCAGCCGAACACGGGGGAGGGAGACCCAGTACTTC. The whole variable domain, filled in from reference TRBV7-9 and TRBJ2-5, reads DTGVSQNPRHKITKRGQNVTFRCDPISEHNRLYWYRQTLGQGPEFLTYFQNEAQLEKSRLLSDRFSAERPKGSFSTLEIQRTEQGDSAMYLCASSRTRGRETQYFGPGTRLLVL.

This chain joins TRBV5-1 and TRBJ2-1; 8 bases map to TRBD1. J lost 2 bases, V lost 4 bases, and 5 bases had no gene match. This CDR3 is 15 amino acids long. Germline V gene data show CDR1 as SGHRS and CDR2 as YFSETQ. For the CDR3, the DNA is TGCGCCAGCAGCAATCGGGACAGGACCTACAATGAGCAGTTCTTC. It yields the protein CASSNRDRTYNEQFF.

V usage is TRBV10-3 and J usage is TRBJ2-7, with no clear D. Deletions cut 4 bases from V and 5 bases from J, with 15 bases between. The germline V gene encodes CDR1 ENHRY and CDR2 SYGVKD. CDR3 length: 14 residues. The chain's CDR3 is CAISGAAMGHEQYF. CDR3 DNA: TGTGCCATCAGTGGGGCCGCTATGGGCCACGAGCAGTACTTC.

The V call is TRBV5-1, the J call TRBJ2-6; 8 bases are shared with TRBD1. The CDR3 runs to 17 residues. The germline CDR1 and CDR2 sequences are SGHRS and YFSETQ. Unmatched junction bases numbered 2, after V lost 0 bases and J lost 0 bases. CDR3 coding DNA: TGCGCCAGCAGCTTGGGACAGGGGAACTCTGGGGCCAACGTCCTGACTTTC. Translating it yields CASSLGQGNSGANVLTF.

A few counts support this clone. V gene TRBV2 combines with J gene TRBJ1-2; D is uncertain. The CDR3 contains 12 residues. V lost 3 bases, J lost 7 bases, and 9 bases lay in between. The germline V gene encodes CDR1 SNHLY and CDR2 FYNNEI. The DNA for the CDR3 is TGTGCCAGCAGTGACCGTTCCTCTGGCTACACCTTC. Residues: CASSDRSSGYTF.

The V gene is TRBV4-1, the J gene TRBJ2-1; 8 bases fit TRBD2. The CDR3 is made up of 15 amino acids. V trimming: 4 bases; J trimming: 6 bases; junction bases outside the gene matches: 8. The germline gives CDR1 MGHRA, CDR2 YSYEKL. The CDR3 loop is CASSPGGASPNEQFF. CDR3 nucleotides: TGCGCCAGCAGCCCCGGGGGGGCCAGTCCCAATGAGCAGTTCTTC.

The chain is built from TRBV6-5 and TRBJ1-3; 9 bases fit TRBD1. The J call is doubtful: the DNA matches TRBJ2-2 better. Germline V gene lookup returns CDR1 MNHEY and CDR2 SVGAGI. The CDR3 is 15 residues long. The CDR3 nucleotides are TGTGCCAGCAGTTACGGGACAGGGTGGACCGGGGAGCTGTTTTTT. This sequence encodes CASSYGTGWTGELFF.

The chain combines TRBV4-1 with TRBJ2-3, with 7 bases fitting TRBD1. Per germline, CDR1 MGHRA and CDR2 YSYEKL. The CDR3 covers 13 residues. V lost 3 bases and J lost 11; bases outside the gene matches: 8. For the CDR3, the DNA is TGCGCCAGCAGCCAGACCCCAGGGGGTGGGCAGTATTTT. Translated: CASSQTPGGGQYF.

This clone was seen only once. J is TRBJ1-1 and V is TRBV19; maybe TRBD1 (6 bases). The CDR3 has 15 amino acids. V shed 5 bases and J shed 1 base, with 14 bases lying between them. Germline-derived CDR1 and CDR2 are LNHDA and SQIVND (reference sequence). The CDR3 region has the DNA TGTGCCAGTAGTGATGGGGGGGCAGGGAACACTGAAGCTTTCTTT. Its protein is CASSDGGAGNTEAFF. Full variable domain (remainder filled in from reference TRBV19 and TRBJ1-1): DGGITQSPKYLFRKEGQNVTLSCEQNLNHDAMYWYRQDPGQGLRLIYYSQIVNDFQKGDIAEGYSVSREKKESFPLTVTSAQKNPTAFYLCASSDGGAGNTEAFFGQGTRLTVV.

The rearrangement joins TRBV5-6 to TRBJ1-2; tentatively, D is TRBD1 (5 bases). Germline CDR1 reads SGHDT; CDR2 reads YYEEEE. This CDR3 is 14 amino acids long. Trimming shortened V by 3 bases and J by 6 bases, and 15 bases separated the two germline ends. As DNA, the CDR3 is TGTGCCAGCAGCTGGGGCGACATCCAGAATGGCTACACCTTC. Amino acid sequence: CASSWGDIQNGYTF.

The chain uses TRBV5-1 and TRBJ2-7; a possible D gene is TRBD2 (6 bases). The V end lost 4 bases, the J end lost 5 bases, and 16 bases lay between the germline ends. The germline CDR1 and CDR2 sequences are SGHRS and YFSETQ. The CDR3 spans 14 residues. Here the CDR3 reads CASSVRQGRNEQYF. CDR3 in DNA: TGCGCCAGCAGCGTCCGCCAAGGGAGGAACGAGCAGTACTTC.

The rearrangement uses TRBV30 and TRBJ1-6; 8 nucleotides line up with TRBD1. CDR1 is GTSNPN and CDR2 is SVGIG in the germline V gene (reference sequence). V shed 4 bases and J 7 bases; nucleotides not matched to a gene: 12. The CDR3 is made up of 16 amino acids. The CDR3 here is CAWKGQGASWNSPLHF. CDR3 in DNA: TGTGCCTGGAAAGGGCAGGGGGCAAGTTGGAATTCACCCCTCCACTTT.

The gene calls are TRBV5-4 and TRBJ2-7; 7 nucleotides match TRBD2. The V gene's germline CDR1 is SGHNT and CDR2 YYREEE (reference sequence). This CDR3 comprises 13 residues. The trim removed 7 bases at V and 2 bases at J, leaving 6 bases unmatched. The CDR3 here is CASSRGGTYEQYF. CDR3 nucleotide sequence: TGTGCCAGCTCAAGGGGAGGGACCTACGAGCAGTACTTC.

The chain links TRBV6-1 to TRBJ1-1; D is possibly TRBD1 (5 bases). The length of the CDR3 is 15 residues. Trimming left V 5 bases short and J 0 bases short, with 13 bases between. Germline CDR1 and CDR2: MNHNS and SASEGT. The CDR3 loop is CASSNRQNMNTEAFF. The CDR3 bases are TGTGCCAGCAGTAACAGACAGAACATGAACACTGAAGCTTTCTTT.